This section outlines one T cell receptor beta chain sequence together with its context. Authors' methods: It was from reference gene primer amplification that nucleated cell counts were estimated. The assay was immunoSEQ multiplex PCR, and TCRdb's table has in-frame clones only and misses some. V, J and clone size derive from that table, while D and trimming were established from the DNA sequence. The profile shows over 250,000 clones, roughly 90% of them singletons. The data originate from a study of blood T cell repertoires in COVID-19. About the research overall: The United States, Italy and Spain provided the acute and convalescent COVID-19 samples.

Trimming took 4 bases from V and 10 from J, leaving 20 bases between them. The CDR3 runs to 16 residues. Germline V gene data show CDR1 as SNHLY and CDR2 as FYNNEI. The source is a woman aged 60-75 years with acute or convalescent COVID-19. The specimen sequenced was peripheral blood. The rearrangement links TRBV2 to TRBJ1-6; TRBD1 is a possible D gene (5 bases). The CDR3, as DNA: TGTGCCAGCAGTGGCCGGGACTCCGGGGAGGCCTCACCCCTCCACTTT. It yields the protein CASSGRDSGEASPLHF.